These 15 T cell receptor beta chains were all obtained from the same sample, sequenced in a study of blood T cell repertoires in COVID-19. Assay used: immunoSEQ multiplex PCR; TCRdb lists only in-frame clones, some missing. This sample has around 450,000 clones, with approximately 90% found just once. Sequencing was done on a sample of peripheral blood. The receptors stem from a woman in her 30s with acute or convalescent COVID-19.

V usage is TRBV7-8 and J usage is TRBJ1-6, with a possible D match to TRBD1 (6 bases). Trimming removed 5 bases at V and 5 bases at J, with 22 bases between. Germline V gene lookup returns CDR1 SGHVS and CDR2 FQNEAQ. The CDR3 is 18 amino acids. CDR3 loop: CASSTRRTESRNNSPLHF. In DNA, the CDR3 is TGTGCCAGCAGCACTAGACGGACAGAAAGTAGGAATAATTCACCCCTCCACTTT.

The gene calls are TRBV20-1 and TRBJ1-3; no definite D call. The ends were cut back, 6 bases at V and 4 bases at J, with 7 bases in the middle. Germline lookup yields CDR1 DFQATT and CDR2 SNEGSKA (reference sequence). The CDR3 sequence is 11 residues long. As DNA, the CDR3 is TGCAGTGCGCTGGGCGGAAACACCATATATTTT. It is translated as CSALGGNTIYF.

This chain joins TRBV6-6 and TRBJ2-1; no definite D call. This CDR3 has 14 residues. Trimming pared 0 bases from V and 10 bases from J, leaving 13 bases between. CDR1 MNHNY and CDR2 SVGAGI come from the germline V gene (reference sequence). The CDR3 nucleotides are TGTGCCAGCAGTTACTCGTCGGCGGTTCTGGAGCAGTTCTTC. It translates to CASSYSSAVLEQFF.

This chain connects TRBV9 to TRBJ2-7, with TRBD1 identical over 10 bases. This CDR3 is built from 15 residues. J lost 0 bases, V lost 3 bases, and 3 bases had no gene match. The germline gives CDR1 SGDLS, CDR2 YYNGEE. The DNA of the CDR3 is TGTGCCAGCAGCGCGGGACAGGGGCTCTCCTACGAGCAGTACTTC. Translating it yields CASSAGQGLSYEQYF. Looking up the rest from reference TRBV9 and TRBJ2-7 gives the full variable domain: DSGVTQTPKHLITATGQRVTLRCSPRSGDLSVYWYQQSLDQGLQFLIQYYNGEERAKGNILERFSAQQFPDLHSELNLSSLELGDSALYFCASSAGQGLSYEQYFGPGTRLTVT.

The CDR3 here is CASSENGQGSSYEQYF. CDR3 DNA sequence: TGTGCCAGCAGCGAGAATGGACAGGGAAGCTCCTACGAGCAGTACTTC. The chain uses TRBV9 and TRBJ2-7, with TRBD1 matching 8 bases. CDR1 SGDLS and CDR2 YYNGEE come from the germline V gene. There are 16 residues in the CDR3. With V trimmed by 3 bases and J by 0 bases, 8 bases remained unmatched. The full variable domain, in which reference TRBV9 and TRBJ2-7 provide the parts outside the CDR3, is DSGVTQTPKHLITATGQRVTLRCSPRSGDLSVYWYQQSLDQGLQFLIQYYNGEERAKGNILERFSAQQFPDLHSELNLSSLELGDSALYFCASSENGQGSSYEQYFGPGTRLTVT.

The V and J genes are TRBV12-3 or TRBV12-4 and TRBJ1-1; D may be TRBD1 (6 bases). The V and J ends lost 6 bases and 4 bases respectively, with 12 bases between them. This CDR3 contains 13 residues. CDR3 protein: CASSQGFGTEAFF. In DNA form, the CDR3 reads TGTGCCAGCAGCCAGGGGTTCGGCACTGAAGCTTTCTTT.

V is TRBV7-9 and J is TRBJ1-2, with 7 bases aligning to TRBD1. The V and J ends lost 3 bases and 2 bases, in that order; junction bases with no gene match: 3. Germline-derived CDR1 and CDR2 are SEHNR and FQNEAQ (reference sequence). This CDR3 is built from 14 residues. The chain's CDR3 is CASSFRGQNYGYTF. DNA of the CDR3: TGTGCCAGCAGCTTTAGGGGGCAAAACTATGGCTACACCTTC.

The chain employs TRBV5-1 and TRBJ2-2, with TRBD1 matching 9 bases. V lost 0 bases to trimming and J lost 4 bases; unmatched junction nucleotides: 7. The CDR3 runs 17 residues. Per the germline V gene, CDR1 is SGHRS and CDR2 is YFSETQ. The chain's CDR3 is CASSLGPGTGITGELFF. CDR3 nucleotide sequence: TGCGCCAGCAGCTTGGGCCCCGGGACAGGGATCACCGGGGAGCTGTTTTTT. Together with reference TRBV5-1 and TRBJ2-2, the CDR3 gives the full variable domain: KAGVTQTPRYLIKTRGQQVTLSCSPISGHRSVSWYQQTPGQGLQFLFEYFSETQRNKGNFPGRFSGRQFSNSRSEMNVSTLELGDSALYLCASSLGPGTGITGELFFGEGSRLTVL.

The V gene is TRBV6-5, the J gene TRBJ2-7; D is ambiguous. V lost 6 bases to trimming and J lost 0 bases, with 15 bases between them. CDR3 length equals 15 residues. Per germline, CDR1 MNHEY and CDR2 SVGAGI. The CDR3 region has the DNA TGTGCCAGCAGCCGAGGATACACCTCCTCCTACGAGCAGTACTTC. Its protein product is CASSRGYTSSYEQYF.

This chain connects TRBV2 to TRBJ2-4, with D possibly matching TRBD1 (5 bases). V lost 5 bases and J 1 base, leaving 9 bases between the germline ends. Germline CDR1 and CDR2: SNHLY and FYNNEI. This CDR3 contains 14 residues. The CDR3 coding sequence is TGTGCCAGCAGTAAAGGGGCGGCCAAAAACATTCAGTACTTC. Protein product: CASSKGAAKNIQYF.

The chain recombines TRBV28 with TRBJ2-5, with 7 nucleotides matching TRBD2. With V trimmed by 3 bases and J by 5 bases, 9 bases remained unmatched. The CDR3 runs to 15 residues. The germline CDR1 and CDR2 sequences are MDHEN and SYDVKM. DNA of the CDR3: TGTGCCAGCAGTTTGACGGGGACCGGGGGGGAGACCCAGTACTTC. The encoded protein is CASSLTGTGGETQYF.

The CDR3 protein is CASSLRDRNSPLHF. CDR3 DNA sequence: TGCGCCAGCAGCTTGAGGGACAGGAATTCACCCCTCCACTTT. The chain combines TRBV5-1 with TRBJ1-6; TRBD1 aligns across 8 bases. CDR1 is SGHRS and CDR2 is YFSETQ in the germline V gene. After removal of 1 base from V and 7 bases from J, the junction contained 1 base not matched to a gene. This CDR3 has 14 residues.

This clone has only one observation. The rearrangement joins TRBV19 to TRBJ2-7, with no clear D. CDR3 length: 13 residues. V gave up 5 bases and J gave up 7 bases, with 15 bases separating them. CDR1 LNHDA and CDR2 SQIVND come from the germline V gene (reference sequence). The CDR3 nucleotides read TGTGCCAGTAGTCCCCAGGTCTTGGGTGAGCAGTACTTC. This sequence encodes CASSPQVLGEQYF.

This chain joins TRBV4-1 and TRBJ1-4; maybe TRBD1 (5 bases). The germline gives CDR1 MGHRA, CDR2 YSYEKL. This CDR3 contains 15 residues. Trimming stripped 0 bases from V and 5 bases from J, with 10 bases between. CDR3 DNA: TGCGCCAGCAGCCAAGAAGCTCAGGGCAATGAAAAACTGTTTTTT. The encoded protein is CASSQEAQGNEKLFF.

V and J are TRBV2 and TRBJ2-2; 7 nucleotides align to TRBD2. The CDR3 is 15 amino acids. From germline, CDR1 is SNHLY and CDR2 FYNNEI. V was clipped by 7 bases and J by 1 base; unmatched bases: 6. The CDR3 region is CASMGRGRNTGELFF. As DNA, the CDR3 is TGTGCCAGCATGGGGCGGGGGAGGAACACCGGGGAGCTGTTTTTT.